What follows describes a single TCR beta chain. Its antigen remains unidentified. The junction does not match germline at one end; this may be a read error. Researchers reported sorting CD4+ naive, central memory, regulatory and stem cell-like memory cells via CD45RO/CCR7/CD25/CD127/CD95/CD27. The data were taken from a study of beta chain features in type 1 diabetes. General study results and limits: All four CD4+ subsets of Type 1 diabetes patients contained TCRB CDR3s that were moderately but significantly shorter.

Looked up from germline, CDR1 is SGHKS and CDR2 is YYEKEE (reference sequence). There are 14 residues in the CDR3. Isolated RNA was reverse transcribed in full, so expressed TCRB transcripts were sequenced. Sequencing was performed with immunoSEQ multiplex PCR; in TCRdb, only in-frame clones are kept and a portion is missing. The repertoire holds 330,000 or so clones, with roughly 12% as singletons. The genes are TRBV5-5 and TRBJ1-4, with D possibly being TRBD1 (5 bases). Sequenced sample: naive CD4+ T cells from blood. The origin of this receptor is a woman aged 18-29 years with type 1 diabetes. CDR3 sequence (DNA): TGTGCCAGCAGTTCGTGGGACGGCGGCGGGCGGGGCCTTTTT. Translated: CASSSWDGGGRGLF.